Shown below are 18 T cell receptor beta chains from a single sample sequenced in a study of cytomegalovirus exposure and HLA in healthy donors. This PCR relied on a set of 60 Vbeta primers and 13 Jbeta primers. Sequenced by immunoSEQ multiplex PCR; TCRdb stores in-frame clones only, minus some. The table records 170,000 or so clones, 75% to 80% of them present only once. The specimen sequenced was PBMCs. These receptors originate from a woman aged 40 to 50 in good health and CMV-seronegative.

The J gene is TRBJ1-1, the V gene TRBV5-1; the D is unclear. CDR3 length: 13 amino acids. The V end was cut by 4 bases, the J end by 1 base, with 8 bases between. CDR1 and CDR2 from the germline V gene are SGHRS and YFSETQ. This CDR3 reads CASSVAENTEAFF. The CDR3 nucleotides read TGCGCCAGCAGCGTTGCGGAGAACACTGAAGCTTTCTTT.

This chain joins TRBV11-2 and TRBJ2-3; D possibly corresponds to TRBD1 (6 bases). This CDR3 contains 13 residues. V was trimmed by 6 bases and J by 5 bases, leaving 12 bases between them. The germline V gene has CDR1 SGHAT and CDR2 FQNNGV. For the CDR3, the DNA is TGTGCCAGCAGGGACAGTTGGGGAGATACGCAGTATTTT. It specifies CASRDSWGDTQYF.

To note about this clone: The sample contains more than one DNA sequence encoding this CDR3. This chain links TRBV5-1 with TRBJ1-2; 7 bases fit TRBD1. V shed 0 bases and J 4 bases; nucleotides not matched to a gene: 3. The CDR3 loop spans 14 amino acids. The germline V gene encodes CDR1 SGHRS and CDR2 YFSETQ. The CDR3 spells CASSLEGQTYGYTF. The CDR3 bases are TGCGCCAGCAGCTTGGAGGGACAGACCTATGGCTACACCTTC. Full variable domain (missing parts from reference TRBV5-1 and TRBJ1-2): KAGVTQTPRYLIKTRGQQVTLSCSPISGHRSVSWYQQTPGQGLQFLFEYFSETQRNKGNFPGRFSGRQFSNSRSEMNVSTLELGDSALYLCASSLEGQTYGYTFGSGTRLTVV.

This clone appeared a few times. V and J are TRBV9 and TRBJ1-1; perhaps TRBD1 as D (5 bases). V was clipped by 3 bases and J by 7 bases, with 22 bases between them. The CDR3 extends over 16 amino acids. From germline, CDR1 is SGDLS and CDR2 YYNGEE. The CDR3 here is CASSDPDSKLGCEAFF. The CDR3 region has the DNA TGTGCCAGCAGCGACCCTGACAGCAAGTTGGGGTGTGAAGCTTTCTTT.

The rearrangement links TRBV10-1 to TRBJ2-5, with D possibly being TRBD2 (7 bases). This CDR3 spans 16 amino acids. The germline V gene encodes CDR1 WNHNN and CDR2 SYGVQD (reference sequence). V was shortened by 0 bases and J by 7 bases, with 18 bases between the two germline ends. The CDR3 coding sequence is TGCGCCAGCAGTGAGTCGTCCAGCGGGGAGGGGGGGACCCAGTACTTC. Its translation is CASSESSSGEGGTQYF.

The chain combines TRBV14 with TRBJ2-1, with no clear D. V was clipped by 2 bases and J by 3 bases, with 14 bases between them. The CDR3 runs 16 residues. Germline CDR1 SGHDN, CDR2 FVKESK. DNA for the CDR3: TGTGCCAGCAGCCAAAGTATATGGCTCCGCTACAATGAGCAGTTCTTC. Translation gives CASSQSIWLRYNEQFF.

The chain uses TRBV10-3 and TRBJ1-4; 7 positions agree with TRBD1. From germline, CDR1 is ENHRY and CDR2 SYGVKD. This CDR3 contains 13 residues. The junction had 7 bases not matched to a gene; V was cut back by 10 bases and J by 5 bases. In DNA form, the CDR3 reads TGTGCCACGACGGACAGGTTGAATGAAAAACTGTTTTTT. Its protein product is CATTDRLNEKLFF.

The V call is TRBV5-1, the J call TRBJ2-2, with 7 bases fitting TRBD1. V shed 3 bases, J shed 5 bases, and the junction held 7 bases outside the gene matches. Germline values: CDR1 SGHRS, CDR2 YFSETQ. The CDR3 sequence is 15 residues long. The CDR3 region has the DNA TGCGCCAGCAGCTCCACAGGGGTCGGGACCGGGGAGCTGTTTTTT. It codes for CASSSTGVGTGELFF.

This clone has just one count. The chain couples TRBV6-1 to TRBJ2-7; the match to TRBD1 covers 8 bases. The CDR3 totals 15 residues. The germline V gene encodes CDR1 MNHNS and CDR2 SASEGT. Germline trimming cut 3 bases from V and 0 bases from J; bases unmatched to any gene: 4. CDR3 coding DNA: TGTGCCAGCAGTGACGTGACAGGGGTCTCCTACGAGCAGTACTTC. Encoded protein: CASSDVTGVSYEQYF.

The chain links TRBV2 to TRBJ2-5; maybe TRBD2 (6 bases). V was trimmed by 4 bases and J by 2 bases, leaving 14 bases between them. Germline loops: CDR1 SNHLY, CDR2 FYNNEI. The CDR3 loop spans 15 amino acids. The CDR3 DNA reads as TGTGCCAGCAGTGGACTAGTTGGGATACAAGAGACCCAGTACTTC. Protein: CASSGLVGIQETQYF.

V usage is TRBV7-2 and J usage is TRBJ2-3, with TRBD2 matching over 10 bases. V shed 1 base and J 8 bases; nucleotides not matched to a gene: 9. The CDR3 is made up of 16 amino acids. Germline CDR1 SGHTA, CDR2 FQGNSA. The CDR3 spells CASSLEQLAGVGTQYF. The CDR3 coding sequence is TGTGCCAGCAGCTTAGAGCAGCTAGCGGGGGTGGGTACGCAGTATTTT.

The V call is TRBV5-1, the J call TRBJ2-1; a possible D gene is TRBD2 (6 bases). This CDR3 is 13 amino acids long. The germline V and J ends were trimmed by 4 bases and 7 bases, with 12 bases remaining between them. Germline CDR1 SGHRS, CDR2 YFSETQ. CDR3 DNA: TGCGCCAGCAGCGTCGGAGGGCAAAATGAGCAGTTCTTC. Its translation is CASSVGGQNEQFF.

The sample holds one count of this clone. The DNA of the CDR3 is TGTGCCAGCAGCCAAAACACCTACGAGCAGTACTTC. Translated: CASSQNTYEQYF. The chain recombines TRBV28 with TRBJ2-7; no reliable D call. The CDR3 consists of 12 residues. Germline V CDR1 and CDR2: MDHEN, SYDVKM. The germline V and J ends were trimmed by 6 bases and 2 bases, with 8 bases remaining between them.

This clone was observed a single time. CDR3 DNA: TGTGCCAGCAGGCCCACTACAGGGGTTGATCAGCCCCAGCATTTT. Residues: CASRPTTGVDQPQHF. V usage is TRBV28 and J usage is TRBJ1-5; TRBD1 aligns across 7 bases. The CDR3 consists of 15 residues. Germline-derived CDR1 and CDR2 are MDHEN and SYDVKM. The junction had 10 bases not matched to a gene; V was cut back by 6 bases and J by 5 bases. Filled out from reference TRBV28 and TRBJ1-5, the complete variable domain reads DVKVTQSSRYLVKRTGEKVFLECVQDMDHENMFWYRQDPGLGLRLIYFSYDVKMKEKGDIPEGYSVSREKKERFSLILESASTNQTSMYLCASRPTTGVDQPQHFGDGTRLSIL.

This chain links TRBV18 with TRBJ1-1; TRBD1 matches 7 bases. Germline CDR1 KGHSH, CDR2 LQKENI. There are 16 residues in the CDR3. The V and J ends lost 1 base and 4 bases, in that order; junction bases with no gene match: 9. CDR3 protein: CASSPLPINRGTEAFF. The CDR3 bases are TGTGCCAGCTCACCACTCCCCATAAACAGGGGCACTGAAGCTTTCTTT.

The chain carries TRBV4-1 and TRBJ1-1; D is unresolved. Trimming removed 4 bases at V and 2 bases at J, with 20 bases between. Germline loops: CDR1 MGHRA, CDR2 YSYEKL. The CDR3 has 17 residues. The CDR3 region has the DNA TGCGCCAGCAGCCCGGGAGCCAAGGGCCGCAGAAACACTGAAGCTTTCTTT. Translated: CASSPGAKGRRNTEAFF.

The rearrangement uses TRBV11-2 and TRBJ2-5, with TRBD2 as a possible D gene (6 bases). Germline CDR1 is SGHAT and CDR2 is FQNNGV. Trimming left V 0 bases short and J 4 bases short, with 15 bases between. The CDR3 loop spans 16 amino acids. In DNA, the CDR3 is TGTGCCAGCAGCTTAGAACCCGCCGGGGGAGGAGAGACCCAGTACTTC. This encodes CASSLEPAGGGETQYF.

The V call is TRBV28, the J call TRBJ2-7; 8 positions agree with TRBD2. The germline V gene encodes CDR1 MDHEN and CDR2 SYDVKM. The CDR3 is made up of 12 amino acids. V lost 7 bases, J lost 5 bases, and 4 bases stayed unmatched. The CDR3 sequence is CASISAGDEQYF. The CDR3 DNA sequence: TGTGCCAGCATCTCAGCGGGGGACGAGCAGTACTTC.